The 9 T cell receptor beta chains below come from one sample, sequenced in a study of blood T cell repertoires in COVID-19 (dated by TCRdb to the early 2020s). Receptors were amplified or captured by the immunoSEQ multiplex PCR assay. As stored in TCRdb, this immuneACCESS dataset retains in-frame rearrangements with V and J assigned. A fraction of the clones does not appear; measured against another copy, unresolved V genes explain less than half of the discrepancy, and the remainder lacks a known reason. For this sample the table gives roughly 200,000 clones, of which approximately 80% were detected only once. The biggest ten clones account for approximately 4.7% of the sample. Material: PBMCs or T cells enriched from blood (not recorded which). The source of these receptors is a woman aged 55-69 years with acute COVID-19.

The chain joins TRBV11-3 to TRBJ2-1; D gene unclear. This CDR3 is 15 amino acids long. CDR1 is SGHNT, CDR2 YENEEA, per germline. With 0 bases removed from V and 7 bases from J, the gap between germline ends came to 13 bases. CDR3 coding DNA: TGTGCCAGCAGCTTAGATCGGATTTCCGGGAATGAGCAGTTCTTC. It codes for CASSLDRISGNEQFF. The full variable domain, in which reference TRBV11-3 and TRBJ2-1 provide the parts outside the CDR3, is EAGVVQSPRYKIIEKKQPVAFWCNPISGHNTLYWYLQNLGQGPELLIRYENEEAVDDSQLPKDRFSAERLKGVDSTLKIQPAELGDSAVYLCASSLDRISGNEQFFGPGTRLTVL.

This chain uses TRBV24-1 with TRBJ2-7; D might be TRBD1 (5 bases). Trimming left V 11 bases short and J 0 bases short, with 10 bases between. This CDR3 is built from 12 residues. Per the germline V gene, CDR1 is KGHDR and CDR2 is SFDVKD. CDR3 in DNA: TGTGCCAGAGACAGCCGCTCCTACGAGCAGTACGTC. Its translation: CARDSRSYEQYV.

This rearrangement joins TRBV27 to TRBJ1-4; TRBD1 agrees at 8 bases. This CDR3 is built from 14 residues. Germline-derived CDR1 and CDR2 are MNHEY and SMNVEV (reference sequence). V shed 6 bases and J 5 bases; nucleotides not matched to a gene: 5. The CDR3: CASRGTGENEKLFF. CDR3 coding DNA: TGTGCCAGCAGGGGGACAGGCGAAAATGAAAAACTGTTTTTT.

V usage is TRBV3-1 (or the pseudogene TRBV3-2) and J usage is TRBJ2-1; the match to TRBD2 covers 7 bases. This CDR3 region has 19 residues. V lost 1 base to trimming and J lost 6 bases; unmatched junction nucleotides: 18. Per the germline V gene, CDR1 is LGHDT and CDR2 is YNNKEL (reference sequence). CDR3 nucleotides: TGTGCCAGCAGCCAAGTCTTTTGGCGGGAGTTACCACTCCTCAATGAGCAGTTCTTC. Its translation: CASSQVFWRELPLLNEQFF.

Points on this clone: Other nucleotide sequences in the sample specify the same CDR3. This chain uses TRBV7-2 with TRBJ1-2; TRBD1 agrees at 10 bases. CDR3 size: 12 residues. With 3 bases clipped from V and 8 bases from J, the junction kept 0 bases outside the gene matches. CDR1 and CDR2 from the germline V gene are SGHTA and FQGNSA. CDR3 bases: TGTGCCAGCAGCTTGACAGGGGGCGGCTACACCTTC. As protein: CASSLTGGGYTF.

Of note for this clone: In the same sample, other DNA sequences code for this CDR3. This chain links TRBV12-3 or TRBV12-4 with TRBJ2-2; D is ambiguous. The V end was cut by 6 bases, the J end by 8 bases, with 7 bases between. The CDR3 is made up of 11 amino acids. The CDR3 DNA reads as TGTGCCAGCAGCCCCGGTGGGGAGCTGTTTTTT. This translates into CASSPGGELFF.

V is TRBV11-2 and J is TRBJ1-2, with 8 bases aligning to TRBD1. The trim removed 5 bases at V and 4 bases at J, leaving 12 bases unmatched. Per the germline V gene, CDR1 is SGHAT and CDR2 is FQNNGV. The CDR3 consists of 16 residues. The CDR3 reads CASSTVPGQVFYGYTF. CDR3 sequence (DNA): TGTGCCAGCAGCACAGTCCCGGGACAGGTATTCTATGGCTACACCTTC.

J is TRBJ2-3 and V is TRBV4-3; D not resolved. Germline assignment: CDR1 LGHNA and CDR2 YSLEER. V gave up 2 bases and J gave up 1 base, with 7 bases separating them. The CDR3 loop spans 14 amino acids. CDR3 sequence: CASSQSRGTDTQYF. In DNA, the CDR3 is TGCGCCAGCAGCCAAAGCCGGGGCACAGATACGCAGTATTTT.

V and J are TRBV4-1 and TRBJ2-1; 8 bases fit TRBD1. The V and J ends lost 4 bases and 3 bases, in that order; junction bases with no gene match: 5. Germline CDR1 MGHRA, CDR2 YSYEKL. The CDR3 contains 15 residues. CDR3 in amino acids: CASSRETGDYNEQFF. The CDR3 region has the DNA TGCGCCAGCAGCCGAGAGACAGGGGACTACAATGAGCAGTTCTTC.